One and the same sample provided the 6 T cell receptor beta chains below, sequenced in a study of T cell repertoires in aging, cancer and after chemotherapy. Multiplex touch-down PCR with TRB-A/B primers amplified rearranged V-D-J TRB sequences. MiXCR was run by TCRdb on the multiplex PCR reads, yielding one entry per CDR3 protein. The table shows fewer than 15,000 distinct CDR3 sequences, with less than 40% occurring only once. TCR beta rearrangements were amplified from peripheral blood genomic DNA. The material sequenced was blood. The source of these receptors is a human donor in good health. The donor label of this sample is uncertain.

This clonotype is medium-sized in the sample. The J gene is TRBJ1-2, the V gene TRBV29-1, with D unclear. Germline CDR1 reads SQVTM; CDR2 reads ANQGSEA. The V and J ends lost 6 bases and 8 bases respectively, with 16 bases between them. This CDR3 spans 12 amino acids. CDR3: CSVPASPEGYTF. The CDR3 nucleotides are TGCAGCGTCCCTGCATCTCCTGAGGGCTACACCTTC.

This clonotype was found a few times. V and J are TRBV6-5 and TRBJ1-2, with D unclear. Per germline, CDR1 MNHEY and CDR2 SVGAGI. The germline V and J ends were trimmed by 2 bases and 4 bases, with 14 bases remaining between them. This CDR3 has 15 amino acids. CDR3 protein: CASSYQQIPTYGYTF. CDR3 in DNA: TGTGCCAGCAGTTACCAACAGATTCCAACCTATGGCTACACCTTC.

The sample holds a few counts of this clonotype. The chain carries TRBV6-5 and TRBJ2-7; D is unresolved. Germline CDR1 reads MNHEY; CDR2 reads SVGAGI. Trimming took off 0 bases at V and 6 bases at J, with 15 bases between the two ends. The CDR3 loop spans 15 amino acids. The CDR3 nucleotides are TGTGCCAGCAGTTACTCGATAGTTGAAGGAAGCGAGCAGTACTTC. Translating it yields CASSYSIVEGSEQYF.

This clonotype has a handful of counts. Here the CDR3 reads CASSFRASNEQFF. For the CDR3, the DNA is TGTGCCAGCAGTTTTAGGGCTTCCAATGAGCAGTTCTTC. The V call is TRBV27, the J call TRBJ2-1; no definite D call. The CDR3 is 13 residues long. Trimming cost V 3 bases and J 6 bases, with 9 bases left between them. Germline V gene lookup returns CDR1 MNHEY and CDR2 SMNVEV (reference sequence).

A single count supports this clonotype. The V call is TRBV24-1, the J call TRBJ2-3; unclear D gene. The germline gives CDR1 KGHDR, CDR2 SFDVKD. Trimming removed 7 bases at V and 5 bases at J, with 6 bases between. This CDR3 region has 11 residues. The CDR3 coding sequence is TGTGCCACCAGCGTCGTAGATACGCAGTATTTT. Translated: CATSVVDTQYF.

V usage is TRBV19 and J usage is TRBJ2-4; 11 bases match TRBD2. The germline V gene encodes CDR1 LNHDA and CDR2 SQIVND (reference sequence). V was clipped by 9 bases and J by 11 bases; unmatched bases: 21. The CDR3 has 17 amino acids. CDR3 sequence: CASSLGTSGSRGYLQYF. DNA for the CDR3: TGTGCCAGCAGCTTGGGTACTAGCGGGAGTCGGGGATATCTTCAGTACTTC.